This note documents a single TCR beta chain sequence. These data come from a study of shared clonotypes between healthy human individuals. The V gene end was trimmed by 3 bases and the J gene end by 2 bases; junction bases not matched to a gene: 7. Germline V gene sequence: CDR1 SGHDT, CDR2 YYEEEE. This CDR3 spans 15 amino acids. Terminally differentiated effector memory CD45RA+ cells were left out of the naive CD8 fraction, which was CD45RO-negative and positively selected for CCR7. Donors comprised healthy HIV-negative adults lacking recent acute infections or vaccinations. Sorted-subset replicate PCR reactions were performed with approximately 200 ng DNA, corresponding to some 32,000 T cell genomes. Sequenced by immunoSEQ multiplex PCR; TCRdb stores in-frame clones only, minus some. This sample has millions of clones, with about 95% found just once.

The chain combines TRBV5-6 with TRBJ1-2; 7 nucleotides align to TRBD1. The receptor comes from a man between 18 and 35 years old in good health. The specimen sequenced was naive CD8+ T cells sorted from blood. The DNA for the CDR3 is TGTGCCAGCAGCTCCTGGGGGACAGAGAACTATGGCTACACCTTC. Protein product: CASSSWGTENYGYTF.